The 11 T cell receptor beta chains in this list originate from one sample, sequenced in a study of blood T cell repertoires in COVID-19 (dated by TCRdb to 2020 to 2022). The method behind the library was the immunoSEQ multiplex PCR assay. TCRdb took this table from immuneACCESS and kept in-frame rearrangements with V and J called. Such tables lack part of the clones; where checked against another copy, unresolved V genes explain under half of the gap, and the rest is unexplained. The sample table contains about 220,000 clones; only one count was recorded for 70% to 85% of them. The top ten constitute about 3.7% of the sample. Source material: PBMCs or T cells enriched from blood (not recorded which). The receptor set was obtained from a woman aged 60 to 75 who had recovered from COVID-19.

This clone was seen a single time. The chain joins TRBV4-1 to TRBJ1-4; D is ambiguous. The germline gives CDR1 MGHRA, CDR2 YSYEKL. V lost 0 bases and J 0 bases, leaving 5 bases between the germline ends. The CDR3 sequence is 15 residues long. The CDR3 DNA sequence: TGCGCCAGCAGCCAAGACAGGACAACTAATGAAAAACTGTTTTTT. Its translation is CASSQDRTTNEKLFF.

J is TRBJ1-4 and V is TRBV21-1; TRBD1 reflects the table's D call only, with no check against the DNA. TRBV21-1 is a pseudogene. The CDR3 contains 15 residues. The DNA for the CDR3 is TGTGCCAGCAGCAAGCGACAGGGAGGAGATGAAAAACTGTTTTTT. It yields the protein CASSKRQGGDEKLFF.

The chain employs TRBV27 and TRBJ1-4, with D perhaps TRBD1 (5 bases). The V end lost 5 bases, the J end lost 3 bases, and 16 bases lay between the germline ends. Germline V CDR1 and CDR2: MNHEY, SMNVEV (reference sequence). The CDR3 sequence is 16 residues long. The DNA for the CDR3 is TGTGCCAGCAGTCCCTACGGACAAGACTCTAATGAAAAACTGTTTTTT. Amino acid sequence: CASSPYGQDSNEKLFF.

This chain links TRBV2 with TRBJ2-3, with 11 bases matching TRBD2. The CDR3 has 17 residues. V trimming: 0 bases; J trimming: 4 bases; junction bases outside the gene matches: 6. CDR1 SNHLY and CDR2 FYNNEI come from the germline V gene. The CDR3 protein is CASSEAGVAGGSDTQYF. CDR3 coding DNA: TGTGCCAGCAGTGAAGCGGGGGTAGCGGGAGGGTCAGATACGCAGTATTTT. Drawing the rest from reference TRBV2 and TRBJ2-3, the complete variable domain is EPEVTQTPSHQVTQMGQEVILRCVPISNHLYFYWYRQILGQKVEFLVSFYNNEISEKSEIFDDQFSVERPDGSNFTLKIRSTKLEDSAMYFCASSEAGVAGGSDTQYFGPGTRLTVL.

CDR3 nucleotide sequence: TGCGCCAGCAGAGTCAGGGAAGGCACTGAAGCTTTCTTT. As protein: CASRVREGTEAFF. The chain is built from TRBV5-1 and TRBJ1-1; tentatively, D is TRBD1 (5 bases). Trimming pared 5 bases from V and 4 bases from J, leaving 12 bases between. CDR1 and CDR2 from the germline V gene are SGHRS and YFSETQ. The CDR3 consists of 13 residues.

This chain links TRBV5-6 with TRBJ1-5, with 8 nucleotides matching TRBD1. J was trimmed by 4 bases and V by 2 bases; bases with no gene match: 8. The CDR3 sequence is 16 residues long. Germline V gene sequence: CDR1 SGHDT, CDR2 YYEEEE. CDR3 loop: CASSFSGQGRNQPQHF. The CDR3 bases are TGTGCCAGCAGCTTCAGCGGACAGGGACGTAATCAGCCCCAGCATTTT.

The rearrangement links TRBV5-4 to TRBJ2-5; 8 bases match TRBD2. Trimming removed 3 bases from V and 3 bases from J; junction bases left unmatched: 10. Per germline, CDR1 SGHNT and CDR2 YYREEE (reference sequence). CDR3 length equals 16 residues. CDR3 protein: CASSSGEVSGKETQYF. In nucleotides, the CDR3 is TGTGCCAGCAGCTCTGGGGAGGTTAGCGGGAAAGAGACCCAGTACTTC.

This sequence joins TRBV4-3 and TRBJ1-5; TRBD1 matches 7 bases. Germline assignment: CDR1 LGHNA and CDR2 YSLEER. J lost 7 bases, V lost 2 bases, and 11 bases had no gene match. The CDR3 spans 16 residues. DNA of the CDR3: TGCGCCAGCAGCCAAAACCCATTACAGGGGTCCCAGCCCCAGCATTTT. It translates to CASSQNPLQGSQPQHF.

This chain links TRBV5-4 with TRBJ2-3; D may be TRBD2 (6 bases). Germline V gives CDR1 SGHNT, CDR2 YYREEE (reference sequence). This CDR3 is built from 13 residues. Trimming left V 9 bases short and J 3 bases short, with 14 bases between. As DNA, the CDR3 is TGTGCCACCCGGGGGACCCAGACAGATACGCAGTATTTT. Its translation: CATRGTQTDTQYF.

The chain carries TRBV5-1 and TRBJ1-3; D not resolved. Germline V lookup: CDR1 SGHRS, CDR2 YFSETQ. V lost 0 bases and J lost 4, with 8 bases in between. This CDR3 spans 14 amino acids. CDR3 nucleotides: TGCGCCAGCAGCTTGGTCGCGGGAGGAAACACCATATATTTT. Protein: CASSLVAGGNTIYF. Full variable domain (rest looked up from reference TRBV5-1 and TRBJ1-3): KAGVTQTPRYLIKTRGQQVTLSCSPISGHRSVSWYQQTPGQGLQFLFEYFSETQRNKGNFPGRFSGRQFSNSRSEMNVSTLELGDSALYLCASSLVAGGNTIYFGEGSWLTVV.

This clone appeared a few times. The CDR3 region has the DNA TGCACCAGCATCACGGACAGGGCGAACTACGAGCAGTACTTC. This translates into CTSITDRANYEQYF. This rearrangement joins TRBV1 to TRBJ2-7; the table's D call TRBD1 went unverified against the DNA. TRBV1 is designated a pseudogene. This CDR3 contains 14 residues.